A selection of T cell receptor beta chains follows, all from one sample in a study of T cell clusters in autoimmune cytopenias. Reanalyzing the multiplex PCR reads, TCRdb keeps one entry per CDR3 protein, without DNA. The repertoire shows approximately 14,000 distinct CDR3 sequences; the top ten hold roughly 2.2%. The sample comprised peripheral blood. Every receptor here comes from a human donor with an autoimmune cytopenia or autoimmune hepatitis (not recorded which). Both conserved end residues are part of each CDR3. The order of the fields is V gene, clone size, J gene, CDR3 protein. Size values are once, few and many counts, or a class for expanded clones, and some rows have none.

v_call: TRBV24-1
clone_size: NA
j_call: TRBJ1-4
cdr3_aa: CATRIYPRGSNEKLFF

v_call: TRBV30
clone_size: NA
j_call: TRBJ1-5
cdr3_aa: CAWSAGGTSNQPQHF

v_call: TRBV18
clone_size: NA
j_call: TRBJ2-1
cdr3_aa: CASSPWGAQRENEQFF

v_call: TRBV7-2
clone_size: NA
j_call: TRBJ2-1
cdr3_aa: CASSLGQGARNEQFF

v_call: TRBV5-4
clone_size: NA
j_call: TRBJ2-2
cdr3_aa: CASSLSAGGELFF

v_call: TRBV7-2
clone_size: NA
j_call: TRBJ2-3
cdr3_aa: CASGRDRGADTQYF

v_call: TRBV7-6
clone_size: NA
j_call: TRBJ2-5
cdr3_aa: CASSLDGETQYF

v_call: TRBV20-1
clone_size: NA
j_call: TRBJ2-5
cdr3_aa: CSARKGQETQYF

v_call: TRBV5-1
clone_size: NA
j_call: TRBJ1-4
cdr3_aa: CASSLQATNEKLFF

v_call: TRBV29-1
clone_size: NA
j_call: TRBJ2-3
cdr3_aa: CSCLRGSTDTQYF

v_call: TRBV6-5
clone_size: medium-sized
j_call: TRBJ1-5
cdr3_aa: CASSYEVGNQPQHF

v_call: TRBV12-3/TRBV12-4
clone_size: medium-sized
j_call: TRBJ1-5
cdr3_aa: CASSYDSNQPQHF

v_call: TRBV19
clone_size: NA
j_call: TRBJ1-3
cdr3_aa: CASSPLNGNTIYF

v_call: TRBV19
clone_size: NA
j_call: TRBJ2-3
cdr3_aa: CASRTGGVTDTQYF

v_call: TRBV6-6
clone_size: NA
j_call: TRBJ2-7
cdr3_aa: CASRFVGSYEQYF

v_call: TRBV15
clone_size: medium-sized
j_call: TRBJ2-1
cdr3_aa: CATSSYSSYNEQFF

v_call: TRBV5-4
clone_size: NA
j_call: TRBJ1-1
cdr3_aa: CASSLQVGTEAFF

v_call: TRBV12-3/TRBV12-4
clone_size: NA
j_call: TRBJ1-5
cdr3_aa: CASSLRGAGQPQHF

v_call: TRBV19
clone_size: medium-sized
j_call: TRBJ2-2
cdr3_aa: CASSSIEGGTGTGGELFF

v_call: TRBV20-1
clone_size: NA
j_call: TRBJ1-2
cdr3_aa: CSAMGDTLFIGYTF

v_call: TRBV19
clone_size: NA
j_call: TRBJ2-1
cdr3_aa: CASSGREGSNEQFF

v_call: TRBV6-5
clone_size: NA
j_call: TRBJ2-3
cdr3_aa: CASSRGTTGDTQYF

v_call: TRBV29-1
clone_size: medium-sized
j_call: TRBJ1-2
cdr3_aa: CSVEEGGNGYTF

v_call: TRBV19
clone_size: NA
j_call: TRBJ2-2
cdr3_aa: CASSERIKNTGELFF

v_call: TRBV20-1
clone_size: NA
j_call: TRBJ2-1
cdr3_aa: CSAGLAGGYNEQFF

v_call: TRBV6-6
clone_size: NA
j_call: TRBJ1-1
cdr3_aa: CASSPRQGNTEAFF

v_call: TRBV5-4
clone_size: NA
j_call: TRBJ1-2
cdr3_aa: CASSPETGRYGYTF